The 2 T cell receptor beta chains reported below all come from one sample, sequenced in a study of human T cells and chemical hapten exposure. This sample's time point: patch test 3, about 24 weeks after DPC sensitization. Noted treatment: therapeutic diphenylcyclopropenone sensitization with weekly scalp DPC. Using its own MiXCR run on the RACE reads, TCRdb lists one record per CDR3 protein. There are approximately 80,000 distinct CDR3 sequences in the sample; more than 10% occur only once, and 3.7% lies in the top ten. The sequences come from whole blood, collected in connection with sensitization to the hapten diphenylcyclopropenone (DPC). The origin of the receptors is a woman in her fifties or sixties with alopecia areata. Some clones in this sample may be carry-over from other donors' samples.

This clonotype was detected ten times or more. V and J are TRBV6-2 or TRBV6-3 and TRBJ2-1; 8 nucleotides agree with TRBD1. V was pared by 6 bases and J by 5 bases, with 6 bases of the junction left unmatched. This CDR3 comprises 14 residues. Germline lookup yields CDR1 MNHEY and CDR2 SVGEGT. For the CDR3, the DNA is TGTGCCAGCAGGCCAGGGGGCGCGCACAATGAGCAGTTCTTC. It encodes CASRPGGAHNEQFF.

This clonotype has at least ten counts. V gene TRBV7-3 combines with J gene TRBJ2-2; D is unresolved. Trimming pared 5 bases from V and 1 base from J, leaving 17 bases between. CDR1 is SGHTA, CDR2 FQGTGA, per germline. The CDR3 length is 17 residues. CDR3 loop: CASSPRNVVGNTGELFF. The CDR3 coding sequence is TGTGCCAGCAGCCCCCGGAATGTTGTGGGGAACACCGGGGAGCTGTTTTTT. Looking up the rest from reference TRBV7-3 and TRBJ2-2 gives the full variable domain: GAGVSQTPSNKVTEKGKYVELRCDPISGHTALYWYRQSLGQGPEFLIYFQGTGAADDSGLPNDRFFAVRPEGSVSTLKIQRTERGDSAVYLCASSPRNVVGNTGELFFGEGSRLTVL.